One sample yielded the 30 T cell receptor beta chains listed below, sequenced in a study of cytomegalovirus exposure and HLA in healthy donors. The PCR employed 60 Vbeta primers together with 13 Jbeta primers. Sequenced by immunoSEQ multiplex PCR; TCRdb stores in-frame clones only, minus some. The sample holds 75,000 to 80,000 clones, less than 80% seen once. The sequencing input was PBMCs. These receptors were collected from a woman in her thirties or forties in good health and CMV-seropositive.

The J gene is TRBJ1-4, the V gene TRBV6-1; 7 nucleotides agree with TRBD1. This CDR3 comprises 13 residues. Germline V CDR1 and CDR2: MNHNS, SASEGT. Trimming at V came to 10 bases and at J to 5 bases, leaving 7 bases not matched to a gene. The CDR3 here is CAISDRRNEKLFF. In DNA, the CDR3 is TGTGCCATCTCGGACAGGAGGAATGAAAAACTGTTTTTT.

The rearrangement joins TRBV4-2 to TRBJ2-1; 10 bases are shared with TRBD2. Losses at the gene ends were 4 bases for V and 1 base for J; bases not matched to a gene: 10. The CDR3 loop spans 18 amino acids. The germline CDR1 and CDR2 sequences are LGHNA and YNFKEQ. CDR3 residues: CASSRRLVAGGSYNEQFF. The CDR3 DNA reads as TGTGCCAGCAGCCGACGGCTCGTAGCGGGGGGTTCCTACAATGAGCAGTTCTTC.

The DNA of the CDR3 is TGTGCCACCAGCAGAGCAGGGGGCGAGTACACTGAAGCTTTCTTT. As protein: CATSRAGGEYTEAFF. The V call is TRBV15, the J call TRBJ1-1; 8 bases are shared with TRBD1. CDR1 and CDR2 from the germline V gene are LNHNV and YYDKDF (reference sequence). Trimming cost V 1 base and J 3 bases; bases outside gene matches: 4. The CDR3 sequence is 15 residues long.

This clone was detected once. The chain is built from TRBV10-3 and TRBJ1-6, with D hard to call. Germline lookup yields CDR1 ENHRY and CDR2 SYGVKD. V lost 0 bases to trimming and J lost 0 bases, with 6 bases between them. This CDR3 comprises 16 residues. The CDR3 coding sequence is TGTGCCATCAGTGAGTCCGGGAGCTCCTATAATTCACCCCTCCACTTT. This codes for CAISESGSSYNSPLHF.

Here the CDR3 reads CASSEHIASGNTIYF. CDR3 nucleotide sequence: TGTGCCAGCAGCGAACACATTGCCTCTGGAAACACCATATATTTT. This sequence joins TRBV7-9 and TRBJ1-3, with D unresolved. From germline, CDR1 is SEHNR and CDR2 FQNEAQ (reference sequence). Trimming stripped 5 bases from V and 0 bases from J, with 11 bases between. The CDR3 loop spans 15 amino acids. The complete variable domain, with remaining parts taken from reference TRBV7-9 and TRBJ1-3, reads DTGVSQNPRHKITKRGQNVTFRCDPISEHNRLYWYRQTLGQGPEFLTYFQNEAQLEKSRLLSDRFSAERPKGSFSTLEIQRTEQGDSAMYLCASSEHIASGNTIYFGEGSWLTVV.

V gene TRBV7-9 combines with J gene TRBJ1-2, with D possibly being TRBD1 (6 bases). V was pared by 1 base and J by 6 bases, with 12 bases between. This CDR3 region has 14 residues. In germline, CDR1 is SEHNR, CDR2 FQNEAQ (reference sequence). CDR3 DNA sequence: TGTGCCAGCAGCTTAGTCTGGGGGCTCGATGGCTACACCTTC. Amino acids: CASSLVWGLDGYTF.

The chain links TRBV11-1 to TRBJ1-3, with D tentatively TRBD1 (6 bases). Germline CDR1 reads SGHAT; CDR2 reads FQDESV (reference sequence). CDR3 length: 15 amino acids. V was cut by 5 bases and J by 4 bases, with 15 bases left in between. The CDR3 DNA is TGTGCCAGCAGCCCCGTCGGGGGGCGAGGAAACACCATATATTTT. Protein product: CASSPVGGRGNTIYF. Variable domain in full (rest from reference TRBV11-1 and TRBJ1-3): EAEVAQSPRYKITEKSQAVAFWCDPISGHATLYWYRQILGQGPELLVQFQDESVVDDSQLPKDRFSAERLKGVDSTLKIQPAELGDSAMYLCASSPVGGRGNTIYFGEGSWLTVV.

The V call is TRBV5-1, the J call TRBJ2-1, with TRBD2 identical over 9 bases. CDR1 SGHRS and CDR2 YFSETQ come from the germline V gene. The J segment lost 8 bases and the V segment lost 0 bases, leaving 9 bases of the junction unmatched. The CDR3 runs to 16 residues. The CDR3 DNA follows: TGCGCCAGCAGCTTGGAGGGAGCGGGGGGCCCCGATGAGCAGTTCTTC. Encoded protein: CASSLEGAGGPDEQFF.

The gene calls are TRBV18 and TRBJ2-7, with a weak D call TRBD1 (6 bases). The ends were cut back, 1 base at V and 0 bases at J, with 10 bases in the middle. The CDR3 sequence is 15 residues long. Germline assignment: CDR1 KGHSH and CDR2 LQKENI. For the CDR3, the DNA is TGTGCCAGCTCACCACGACAGGAGACCTCCTACGAGCAGTACTTC. The encoded protein is CASSPRQETSYEQYF.

The V gene is TRBV7-8, the J gene TRBJ1-2; D possibly corresponds to TRBD1 (6 bases). V dropped 4 bases and J dropped 2 bases, with 8 bases sitting between them. Germline lookup yields CDR1 SGHVS and CDR2 FQNEAQ. The CDR3 extends over 13 amino acids. CDR3 bases: TGTGCCAGCAGCTCCGGACAGAACTATGGCTACACCTTC. Amino acids: CASSSGQNYGYTF.

J is TRBJ1-1 and V is TRBV18; no reliable D call. Trimming cost V 3 bases and J 0 bases, with 8 bases left between them. This CDR3 is built from 14 residues. Germline loops: CDR1 KGHSH, CDR2 LQKENI. The CDR3 sequence: CASSPTDMNTEAFF. The CDR3 coding sequence is TGTGCCAGCTCACCGACCGACATGAACACTGAAGCTTTCTTT. Filled out from reference TRBV18 and TRBJ1-1, the complete variable domain reads NAGVMQNPRHLVRRRGQEARLRCSPMKGHSHVYWYRQLPEEGLKFMVYLQKENIIDESGMPKERFSAEFPKEGPSILRIQQVVRGDSAAYFCASSPTDMNTEAFFGQGTRLTVV.

This clone occurred a few times. The chain is built from TRBV11-2 and TRBJ2-5; possibly TRBD2 for D (5 bases). Germline values: CDR1 SGHAT, CDR2 FQNNGV. Trimming shortened V by 5 bases and J by 3 bases, and 16 bases separated the two germline ends. This CDR3 has 15 residues. The DNA of the CDR3 is TGTGCCAGCAGCCGACTCGGGGAGTCGGAAGAGACCCAGTACTTC. Its protein product is CASSRLGESEETQYF.

V usage is TRBV6-6 and J usage is TRBJ1-5; perhaps TRBD1 as D (5 bases). Germline lookup yields CDR1 MNHNY and CDR2 SVGAGI (reference sequence). This CDR3 is built from 15 residues. V was trimmed by 2 bases and J by 3 bases, leaving 11 bases between them. The chain's CDR3 is CASSYTGHNNQPQHF. The CDR3 coding sequence is TGTGCCAGCAGTTACACTGGACACAACAATCAGCCCCAGCATTTT.

V and J are TRBV18 and TRBJ1-1; 7 positions agree with TRBD1. Germline V gene data show CDR1 as KGHSH and CDR2 as LQKENI. The junction had 3 bases not matched to a gene; V was cut back by 6 bases and J by 8 bases. This CDR3 is built from 11 residues. The CDR3 coding sequence is TGTGCCAGCTCGACAGGGAACGAAGCTTTCTTT. Protein sequence: CASSTGNEAFF.

The chain uses TRBV5-1 and TRBJ2-3, with a weak D call TRBD2 (7 bases). This CDR3 is 17 amino acids long. V lost 4 bases and J 2 bases, leaving 20 bases between the germline ends. Germline CDR1 reads SGHRS; CDR2 reads YFSETQ. For the CDR3, the DNA is TGCGCCAGCAGCCGGCCGGGGCGGGGGCCTTCCACAGATACGCAGTATTTT. It translates to CASSRPGRGPSTDTQYF.

The chain has TRBV5-1 and TRBJ2-7, with no clear D. V lost 0 bases and J 2 bases, leaving 9 bases between the germline ends. The germline gives CDR1 SGHRS, CDR2 YFSETQ. The CDR3 has 14 amino acids. In DNA form, the CDR3 reads TGCGCCAGCAGCTTGGTCAGTGCCACCTACGAGCAGTACTTC. Protein sequence: CASSLVSATYEQYF.

The chain employs TRBV7-8 and TRBJ1-3; no clear D. From germline, CDR1 is SGHVS and CDR2 FQNEAQ. This CDR3 contains 16 residues. The V end was cut by 0 bases, the J end by 3 bases, with 12 bases between. This CDR3 is CASSLAGEGFGNTIYF. The DNA of the CDR3 is TGTGCCAGCAGCTTAGCCGGGGAGGGCTTTGGAAACACCATATATTTT.

The chain joins TRBV7-3 to TRBJ1-1; D uncertain. The CDR3 is made up of 14 amino acids. Germline-derived CDR1 and CDR2 are SGHTA and FQGTGA. With 4 bases removed from V and 2 bases from J, the gap between germline ends came to 11 bases. This CDR3 reads CASSSAGPNTEAFF. The CDR3 DNA is TGTGCCAGCAGCTCCGCGGGCCCTAACACTGAAGCTTTCTTT.

This sequence joins TRBV14 and TRBJ2-2; 10 nucleotides align to TRBD1. V gave up 0 bases and J gave up 1 base; unmatched junction bases: 17. Germline values: CDR1 SGHDN, CDR2 FVKESK. The CDR3 extends over 22 amino acids. The CDR3 bases are TGTGCCAGCAGCCAAGATCCGCGACAGGGGGCATGGTTCAATCTGAACACCGGGGAGCTGTTTTTT. It encodes CASSQDPRQGAWFNLNTGELFF.

This clone was seen a few times. This chain joins TRBV19 and TRBJ2-2; D is uncertain. V was shortened by 9 bases and J by 0 bases, with 8 bases between the two germline ends. The CDR3 has 13 amino acids. Germline CDR1 and CDR2: LNHDA and SQIVND (reference sequence). The CDR3 sequence: CASADPNTGELFF. The CDR3 nucleotides read TGTGCCAGCGCGGATCCGAACACCGGGGAGCTGTTTTTT.

V is TRBV6-1 and J is TRBJ2-6, with TRBD2 matching 7 bases. The CDR3 runs 14 residues. The V and J ends lost 5 bases and 2 bases, in that order; junction bases with no gene match: 0. Germline V gene sequence: CDR1 MNHNS, CDR2 SASEGT. The CDR3: CASSSGTGANVLTF. CDR3 bases: TGTGCCAGCAGTAGCGGGACTGGGGCCAACGTCCTGACTTTC.

The chain recombines TRBV7-7 with TRBJ2-3, with TRBD2 matching over 8 bases. Germline V CDR1 and CDR2: SSHAT, FNYEAQ (reference sequence). V shed 3 bases, J shed 2 bases, and the junction held 4 bases outside the gene matches. The CDR3 totals 15 residues. The CDR3 DNA reads as TGTGCCAGCAGCTTCACAGCGGGGGACACAGATACGCAGTATTTT. This codes for CASSFTAGDTDTQYF.

The table lists this clone with a count of one. The J gene is TRBJ2-7, the V gene TRBV12-5; no definite D call. Trimming took 1 base from V and 4 from J, leaving 8 bases between them. The CDR3 length is 13 residues. Germline V gene sequence: CDR1 LGHNT, CDR2 FRNRAP. This chain's CDR3 is CASGLDSPYEQYF. The DNA of the CDR3 is TGTGCTAGTGGTTTGGATTCCCCGTACGAGCAGTACTTC.

The CDR3 DNA sequence: TGTGCCAGCAGACCTCTAGCGGCCTACGAGCAGTACTTC. This sequence encodes CASRPLAAYEQYF. V is TRBV28 and J is TRBJ2-7; the match to TRBD2 covers 7 bases. The CDR3 length is 13 residues. The junction had 4 bases not matched to a gene; V was cut back by 6 bases and J by 2 bases. Germline V gene lookup returns CDR1 MDHEN and CDR2 SYDVKM.

The V call is TRBV27, the J call TRBJ1-2, with no clear D. This CDR3 comprises 13 residues. Trimming cost V 4 bases and J 4 bases, with 10 bases left between them. Per the germline V gene, CDR1 is MNHEY and CDR2 is SMNVEV (reference sequence). The DNA for the CDR3 is TGTGCCAGCAGTTCGGCACAGCCCTATGGCTACACCTTC. Protein sequence: CASSSAQPYGYTF.

V is TRBV18 and J is TRBJ2-7, with D maybe TRBD1 (5 bases). V was trimmed by 2 bases and J by 0 bases, leaving 8 bases between them. The CDR3 consists of 14 residues. Germline CDR1 is KGHSH and CDR2 is LQKENI. The CDR3 region is CASSPKGPSYEQYF. The CDR3 DNA sequence: TGTGCCAGCTCACCAAAGGGGCCCTCCTACGAGCAGTACTTC.

This CDR3 reads CAIRGGMYNSPLHF. CDR3 bases: TGTGCGATTCGGGGGGGAATGTATAATTCACCCCTCCACTTT. The chain employs TRBV5-4 and TRBJ1-6; a possible D gene is TRBD1 (5 bases). Germline values: CDR1 SGHNT, CDR2 YYREEE (reference sequence). The CDR3 runs 14 residues. Full variable domain (missing parts from reference TRBV5-4 and TRBJ1-6): ETGVTQSPTHLIKTRGQQVTLRCSSQSGHNTVSWYQQALGQGPQFIFQYYREEENGRGNFPPRFSGLQFPNYSSELNVNALELDDSALYLCAIRGGMYNSPLHFGNGTRLTVT.

The CDR3 DNA sequence: TGTGCCAGCAGCCCGGTGGGTAGCGGGGGGTACAATGAGCAGTTCTTC. Translation gives CASSPVGSGGYNEQFF. The chain carries TRBV9 and TRBJ2-1; TRBD2 matches at 10 bases. After removal of 4 bases from V and 4 bases from J, the junction contained 8 bases not matched to a gene. The CDR3 totals 16 residues. Germline V gives CDR1 SGDLS, CDR2 YYNGEE.

This chain links TRBV6-5 with TRBJ1-1; 8 bases align to TRBD1. Germline assignment: CDR1 MNHEY and CDR2 SVGAGI. The CDR3 is 14 amino acids. Trimming at V came to 2 bases and at J to 1 base, leaving 0 bases not matched to a gene. CDR3 sequence (DNA): TGTGCCAGCAGTTACGGACAGGGGAACACTGAAGCTTTCTTT. Translating gives CASSYGQGNTEAFF.

The V and J genes are TRBV10-3 and TRBJ2-1; TRBD1 aligns across 7 bases. Trimming removed 3 bases from V and 5 bases from J; junction bases left unmatched: 1. Germline assignment: CDR1 ENHRY and CDR2 SYGVKD. The CDR3 spans 13 residues. The CDR3 protein is CAISEGQDNEQFF. In nucleotides, the CDR3 is TGTGCCATCAGTGAAGGACAGGACAATGAGCAGTTCTTC.